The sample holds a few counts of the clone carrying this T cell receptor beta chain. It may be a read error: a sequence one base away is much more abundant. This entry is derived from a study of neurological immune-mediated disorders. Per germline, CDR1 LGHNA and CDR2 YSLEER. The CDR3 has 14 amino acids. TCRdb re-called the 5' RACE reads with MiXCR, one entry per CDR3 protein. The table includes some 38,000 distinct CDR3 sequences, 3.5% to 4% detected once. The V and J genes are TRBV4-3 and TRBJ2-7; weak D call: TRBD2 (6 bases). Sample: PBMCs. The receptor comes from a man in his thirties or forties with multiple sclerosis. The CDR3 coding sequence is TGCGCCAGCAGCCAAGCGGGGGTCTCCTCCGAGCATTACTTC. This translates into CASSQAGVSSEHYF.